Listed here is a single T cell receptor (beta chain). This clone's antigen is unknown. No base-level quality is on record; no much larger clone is a single base apart. PBMCs were separated by density centrifugation and stained for CD3, CD4 and CD8, after which CD4+ and CD8+ T cells were sorted on a FACSAria. Scalp biopsies and blood samples were provided by unaffected controls. These data come from a study of CD8+ T cells in alopecia areata (dated by TCRdb to between 2017 and 2018). As for the study more broadly: In both human patients and the C3H/HeJ mouse model, the study applied high-throughput TCRbeta sequencing to look at T cell clonal expansion in alopecia areata. On the human side, TCRbeta sequencing was run on scalp tissue and on sorted CD4+ and CD8+ peripheral blood T cells from healthy controls and from alopecia areata patients with either patchy or totalis/universalis disease. Scalp clonality was compared among normal scalp (n=4), patchy alopecia areata scalp (n=8), and alopecia totalis/universalis scalp (n=8). RNA was obtained with the PAXgene miRNA kit for fixed scalp, the miRNeasy kit for PBMCs, and the RNeasy kit for mouse skin. TCRbeta CDR3 regions were amplified by immunoSEQ multiplex PCR using 35 Vbeta forward and 13 Jbeta reverse primers.

Beyond this particular receptor, the publication reports: Lesional scalp, especially in alopecia totalis/universalis, showed higher clonality and more expanded CD8+ clones than normal scalp, suggesting antigenic drive. Unlike mouse skin, which is dominated by gammadelta T cells, normal human skin has resident alphabeta T cells that are also sequenced, and this complicates analysis of the scalp TCR repertoire. Shared TCR sequences between patients were less evident than in mice, which may be partly attributable to HLA diversity in the patient population.

Library preparation was by the immunoSEQ multiplex PCR assay. For TCR sequencing, RNA was extracted from every sample and reverse transcribed into cDNA to serve as template. First-strand cDNA was synthesized using SuperScript III with a 2:1 mix of oligo-dT and random hexamers. A synthetic immune receptor repertoire was used to measure amplification bias, and any remaining bias was corrected computationally. The authors' pipeline ran thus. Raw reads were preprocessed to remove errors, and CDR3 was defined by IMGT conventions from the conserved cysteine to phenylalanine. Clonality was calculated as 1 minus Shannon entropy normalized by log2 of the number of productive unique TCRs. Scalp TCRbeta sequences were cross-referenced with sorted blood CD4 and CD8 repertoires so that the CD4 or CD8 identity of scalp clones could be inferred. Imported from immuneACCESS, the table was reduced by TCRdb to in-frame sequences with V and J called. These copies leave out some clones; in studies compared against another copy, an unresolved V gene accounts for under half, and the cause of the remainder is not known. From that table come the V and J calls and clone size; the DNA was used to work out D and trimming. In all, the sample holds 150,000 or so clones, and 50% to 60% of those were seen once. About 4.3% of the sample is taken by the ten largest.

V is cut back by 3 bases and J by 7 bases, with 4 bases in the junction unmatched. CDR1 and CDR2 are read off the germline V gene as SQVTM and ANQGSEA. The CDR3 contains 13 residues, cysteine and phenylalanine counted. This entry keeps only the CDR3 DNA: 39 bases, framed from base 1. The clonotype comes from a human donor in good health. The chain links TRBV29-1 with TRBJ2-1; TRBD2 agrees with 9 junctional bases. Sequenced material: CD4+ T cells sorted from blood. Read as DNA, the sequence is TGCAGCGTTGATCCTAGCGGGGTTAATGAGCAGTTCTTC. This sequence encodes CSVDPSGVNEQFF.